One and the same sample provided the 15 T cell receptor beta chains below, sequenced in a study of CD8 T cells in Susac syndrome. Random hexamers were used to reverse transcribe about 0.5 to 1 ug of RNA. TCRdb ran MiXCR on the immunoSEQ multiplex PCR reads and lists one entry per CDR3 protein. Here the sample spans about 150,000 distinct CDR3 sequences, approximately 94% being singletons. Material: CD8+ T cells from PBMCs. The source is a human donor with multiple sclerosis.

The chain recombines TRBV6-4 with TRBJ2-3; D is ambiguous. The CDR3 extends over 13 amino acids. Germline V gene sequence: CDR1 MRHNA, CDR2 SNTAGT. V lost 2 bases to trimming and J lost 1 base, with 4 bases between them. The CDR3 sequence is CASSDRGTDTQYF. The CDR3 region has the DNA TGTGCCAGCAGTGACAGGGGCACAGATACGCAGTATTTT.

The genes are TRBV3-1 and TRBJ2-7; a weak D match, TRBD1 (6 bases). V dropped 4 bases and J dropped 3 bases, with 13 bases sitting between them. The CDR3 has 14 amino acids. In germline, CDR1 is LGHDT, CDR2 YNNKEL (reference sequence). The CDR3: CASSPRTGNYEQYF. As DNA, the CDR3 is TGTGCCAGCAGCCCCAGAACAGGGAACTACGAGCAGTACTTC.

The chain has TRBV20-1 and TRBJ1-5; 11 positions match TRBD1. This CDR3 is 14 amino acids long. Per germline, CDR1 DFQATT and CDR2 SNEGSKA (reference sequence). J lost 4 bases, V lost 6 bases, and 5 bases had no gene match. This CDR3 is CSARDRGLNQPQHF. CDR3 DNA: TGCAGTGCCAGGGACAGGGGGTTGAATCAGCCCCAGCATTTT.

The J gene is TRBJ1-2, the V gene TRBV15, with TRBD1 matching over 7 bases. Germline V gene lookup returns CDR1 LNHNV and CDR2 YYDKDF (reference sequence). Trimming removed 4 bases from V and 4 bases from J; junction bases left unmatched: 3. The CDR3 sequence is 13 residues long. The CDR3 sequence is CATSTRDSYGYTF. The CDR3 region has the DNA TGTGCCACCAGCACCCGGGACAGCTATGGCTACACCTTC.

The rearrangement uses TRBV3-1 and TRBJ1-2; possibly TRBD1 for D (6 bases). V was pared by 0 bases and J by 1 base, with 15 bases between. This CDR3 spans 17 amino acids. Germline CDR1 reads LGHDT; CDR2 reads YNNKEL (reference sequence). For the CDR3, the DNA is TGTGCCAGCAGCCAAGATGGACAGTCTAATGTTAACTATGGCTACACCTTC. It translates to CASSQDGQSNVNYGYTF. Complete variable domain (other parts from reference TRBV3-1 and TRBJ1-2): DTAVSQTPKYLVTQMGNDKSIKCEQNLGHDTMYWYKQDSKKFLKIMFSYNNKELIINETVPNRFSPKSPDKAHLNLHINSLELGDSAVYFCASSQDGQSNVNYGYTFGSGTRLTVV.

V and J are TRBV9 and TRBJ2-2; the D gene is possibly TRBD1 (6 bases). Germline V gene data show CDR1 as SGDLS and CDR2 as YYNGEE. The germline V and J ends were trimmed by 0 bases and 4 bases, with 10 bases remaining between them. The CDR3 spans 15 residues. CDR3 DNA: TGTGCCAGCAGCGTAGAGGACAGTGGCACCGGGGAGCTGTTTTTT. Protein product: CASSVEDSGTGELFF.

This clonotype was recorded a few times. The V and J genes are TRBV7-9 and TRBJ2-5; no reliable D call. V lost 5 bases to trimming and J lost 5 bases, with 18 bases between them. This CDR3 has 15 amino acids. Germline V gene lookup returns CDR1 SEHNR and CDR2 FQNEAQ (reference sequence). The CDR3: CASSPRNSLEETQYF. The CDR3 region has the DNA TGTGCCAGCAGCCCCCGGAACTCCCTGGAGGAGACCCAGTACTTC.

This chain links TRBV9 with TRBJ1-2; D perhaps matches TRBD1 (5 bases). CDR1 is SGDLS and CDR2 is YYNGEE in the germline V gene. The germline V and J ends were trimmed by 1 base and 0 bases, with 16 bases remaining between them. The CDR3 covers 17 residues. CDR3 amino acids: CASSVQGRDPANYGYTF. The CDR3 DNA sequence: TGTGCCAGCAGCGTACAGGGACGGGACCCAGCTAACTATGGCTACACCTTC.

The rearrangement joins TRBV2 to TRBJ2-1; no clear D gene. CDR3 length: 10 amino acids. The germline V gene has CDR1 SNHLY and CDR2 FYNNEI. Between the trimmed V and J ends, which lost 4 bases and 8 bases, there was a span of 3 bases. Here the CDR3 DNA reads TGTGCCAGCAGTGGCTATGAGCAGTTCTTC. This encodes CASSGYEQFF.

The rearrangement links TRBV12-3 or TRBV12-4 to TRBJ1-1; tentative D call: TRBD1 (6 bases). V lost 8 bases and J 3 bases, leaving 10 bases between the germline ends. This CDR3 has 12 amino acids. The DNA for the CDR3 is TGTGCCAGCGGGGGGCAGTACACTGAAGCTTTCTTT. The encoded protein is CASGGQYTEAFF.

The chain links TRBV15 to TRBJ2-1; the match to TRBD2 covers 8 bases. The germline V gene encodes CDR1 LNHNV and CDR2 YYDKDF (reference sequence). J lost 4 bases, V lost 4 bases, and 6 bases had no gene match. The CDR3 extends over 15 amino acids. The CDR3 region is CATSKERGFYNEQFF. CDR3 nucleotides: TGTGCCACCAGCAAAGAGCGGGGGTTTTACAATGAGCAGTTCTTC.

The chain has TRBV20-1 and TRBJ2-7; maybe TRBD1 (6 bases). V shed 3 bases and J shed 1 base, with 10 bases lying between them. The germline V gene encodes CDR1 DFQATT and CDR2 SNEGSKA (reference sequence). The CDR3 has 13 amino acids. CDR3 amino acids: CSARVGQSYEQYF. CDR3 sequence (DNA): TGCAGTGCTAGGGTCGGACAGTCCTACGAGCAGTACTTC.

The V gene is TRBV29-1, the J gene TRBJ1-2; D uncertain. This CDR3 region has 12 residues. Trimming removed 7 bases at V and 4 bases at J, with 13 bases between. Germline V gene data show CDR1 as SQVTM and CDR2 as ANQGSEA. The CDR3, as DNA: TGCAGCGCATGGGATGGCGCCTATGGCTACACCTTC. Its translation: CSAWDGAYGYTF.

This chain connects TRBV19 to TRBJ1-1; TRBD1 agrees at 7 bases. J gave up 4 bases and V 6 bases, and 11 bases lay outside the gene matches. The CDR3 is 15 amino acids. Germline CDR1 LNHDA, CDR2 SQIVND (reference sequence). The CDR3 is CASSPLASGGTEAFF. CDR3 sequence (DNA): TGTGCCAGTAGCCCGTTAGCGTCAGGGGGCACTGAAGCTTTCTTT. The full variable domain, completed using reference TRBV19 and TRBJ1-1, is DGGITQSPKYLFRKEGQNVTLSCEQNLNHDAMYWYRQDPGQGLRLIYYSQIVNDFQKGDIAEGYSVSREKKESFPLTVTSAQKNPTAFYLCASSPLASGGTEAFFGQGTRLTVV.

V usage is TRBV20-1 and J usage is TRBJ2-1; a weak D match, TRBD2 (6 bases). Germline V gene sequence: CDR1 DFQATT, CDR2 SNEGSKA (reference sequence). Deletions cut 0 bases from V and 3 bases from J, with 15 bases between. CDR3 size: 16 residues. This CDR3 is CSARDPNGGFYNEQFF. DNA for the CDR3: TGCAGTGCTAGAGATCCGAACGGGGGTTTCTACAATGAGCAGTTCTTC.